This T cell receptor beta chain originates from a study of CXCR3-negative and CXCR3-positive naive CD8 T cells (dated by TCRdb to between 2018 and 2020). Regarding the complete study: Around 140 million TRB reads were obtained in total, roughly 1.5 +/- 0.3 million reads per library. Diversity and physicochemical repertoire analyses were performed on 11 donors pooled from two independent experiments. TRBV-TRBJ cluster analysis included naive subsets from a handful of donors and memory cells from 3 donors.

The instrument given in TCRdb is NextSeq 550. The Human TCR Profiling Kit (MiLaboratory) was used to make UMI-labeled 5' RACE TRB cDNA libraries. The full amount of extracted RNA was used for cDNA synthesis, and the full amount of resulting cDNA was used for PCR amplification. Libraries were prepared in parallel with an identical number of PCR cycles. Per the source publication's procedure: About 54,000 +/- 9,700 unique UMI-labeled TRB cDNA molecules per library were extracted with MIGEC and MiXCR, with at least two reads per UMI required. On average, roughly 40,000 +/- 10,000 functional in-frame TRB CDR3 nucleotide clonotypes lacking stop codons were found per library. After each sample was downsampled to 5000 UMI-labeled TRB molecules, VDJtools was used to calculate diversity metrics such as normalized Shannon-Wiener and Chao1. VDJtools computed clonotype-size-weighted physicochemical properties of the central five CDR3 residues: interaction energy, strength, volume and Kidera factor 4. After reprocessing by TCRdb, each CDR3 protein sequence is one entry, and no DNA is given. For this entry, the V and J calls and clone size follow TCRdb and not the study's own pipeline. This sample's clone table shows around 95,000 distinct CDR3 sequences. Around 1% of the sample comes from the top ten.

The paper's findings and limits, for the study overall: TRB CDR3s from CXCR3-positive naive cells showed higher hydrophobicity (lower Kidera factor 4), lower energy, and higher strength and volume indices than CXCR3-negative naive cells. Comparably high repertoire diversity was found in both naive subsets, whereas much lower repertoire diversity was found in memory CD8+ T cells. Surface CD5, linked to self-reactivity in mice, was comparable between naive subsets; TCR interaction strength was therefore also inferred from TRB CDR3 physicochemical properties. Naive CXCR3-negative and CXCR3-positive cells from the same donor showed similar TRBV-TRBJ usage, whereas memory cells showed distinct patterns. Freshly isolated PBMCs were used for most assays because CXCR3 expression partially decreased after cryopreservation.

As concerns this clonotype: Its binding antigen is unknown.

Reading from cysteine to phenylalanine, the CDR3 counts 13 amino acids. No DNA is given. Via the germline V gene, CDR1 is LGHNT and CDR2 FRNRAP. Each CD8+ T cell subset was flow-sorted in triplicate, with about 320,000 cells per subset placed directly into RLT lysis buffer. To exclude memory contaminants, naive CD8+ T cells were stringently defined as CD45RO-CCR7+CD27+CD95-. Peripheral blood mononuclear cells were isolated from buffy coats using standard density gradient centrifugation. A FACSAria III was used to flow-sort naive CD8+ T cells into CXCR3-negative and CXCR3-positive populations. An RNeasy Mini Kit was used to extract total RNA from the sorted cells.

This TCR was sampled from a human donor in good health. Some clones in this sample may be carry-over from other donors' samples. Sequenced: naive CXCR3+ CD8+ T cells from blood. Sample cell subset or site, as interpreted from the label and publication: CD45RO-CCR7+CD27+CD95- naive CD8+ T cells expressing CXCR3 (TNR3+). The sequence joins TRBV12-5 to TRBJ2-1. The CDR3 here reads CASAFLGYNEQFF.